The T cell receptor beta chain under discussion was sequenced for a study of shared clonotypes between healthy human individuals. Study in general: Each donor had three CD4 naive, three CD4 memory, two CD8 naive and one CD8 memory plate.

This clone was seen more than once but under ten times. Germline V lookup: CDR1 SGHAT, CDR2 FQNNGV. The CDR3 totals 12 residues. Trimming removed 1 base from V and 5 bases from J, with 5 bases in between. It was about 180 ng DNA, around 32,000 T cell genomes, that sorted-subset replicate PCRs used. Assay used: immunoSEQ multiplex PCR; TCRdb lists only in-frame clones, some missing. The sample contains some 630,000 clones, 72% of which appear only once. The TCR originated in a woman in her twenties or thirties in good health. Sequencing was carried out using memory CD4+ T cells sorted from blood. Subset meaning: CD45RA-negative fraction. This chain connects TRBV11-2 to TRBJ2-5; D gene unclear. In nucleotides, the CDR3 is TGTGCCAGCAGCTTAGTTCGGGAGACCCAGTACTTC. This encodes CASSLVRETQYF.